The following is a T cell receptor (beta chain) sequence with its context. The data derive from a study of OX40 agonist ivuxolimab in advanced cancers. The repertoire was sequenced with immunoSEQ multiplex PCR; TCRdb's copy has only in-frame clones and lacks some. This table holds approximately 82,000 clones, about 82% found once. Cycle 7 day 1, cycle 4 day 1, and baseline were the timepoints at which blood was sampled. Germline V gene data show CDR1 as SGDLS and CDR2 as YYNGEE. This CDR3 has 15 amino acids. V lost 0 bases and J lost 4, with 13 bases in between. The chain is built from TRBV9 and TRBJ1-2; TRBD1 is a possible D gene (5 bases). The sample was CD4+ or CD8+ T cells sorted from blood, taken in a trial of the OX40 agonist ivuxolimab. The receptor was derived from an adult with an advanced solid tumor such as melanoma, head and neck, liver or kidney cancer. The CDR3 sequence: CASSVGDSGGYGYTF. The CDR3 nucleotides read TGTGCCAGCAGCGTAGGGGATTCGGGGGGCTATGGCTACACCTTC.